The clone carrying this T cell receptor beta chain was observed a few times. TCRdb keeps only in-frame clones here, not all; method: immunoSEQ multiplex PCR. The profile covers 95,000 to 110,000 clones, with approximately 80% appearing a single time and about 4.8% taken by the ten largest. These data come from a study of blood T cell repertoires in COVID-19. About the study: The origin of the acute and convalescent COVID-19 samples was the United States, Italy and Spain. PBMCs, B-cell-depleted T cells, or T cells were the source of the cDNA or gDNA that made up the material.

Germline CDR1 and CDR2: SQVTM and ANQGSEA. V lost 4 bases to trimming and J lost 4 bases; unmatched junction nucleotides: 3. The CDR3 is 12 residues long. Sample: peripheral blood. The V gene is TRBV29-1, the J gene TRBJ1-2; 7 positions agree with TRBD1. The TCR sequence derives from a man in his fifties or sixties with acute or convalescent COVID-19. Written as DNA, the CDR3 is TGCAGCGTTGGTGGACAGGCCTATGGCTACACCTTC. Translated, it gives CSVGGQAYGYTF.